Listed below are T cell receptor beta chains from one sample, sequenced in a study of blood T cell repertoires in COVID-19. Sequencing was performed with immunoSEQ multiplex PCR; in TCRdb, only in-frame clones are kept and a portion is missing. The sample carries approximately 150,000 clones, around nine tenths recorded once. The source material was peripheral blood. These receptors all come from a woman in her 50s with active or convalescent COVID-19. CDR3s include the opening cysteine and the closing phenylalanine or tryptophan. A D gene is named only where the DNA matches it firmly. The size entry is marked missing in some rows and otherwise reads once, few, many or a size class.

V	length	D	J	size	CDR3	DNA
TRBV2	19	TRBD2	TRBJ2-1	.	CASSTIGTSGFSSYNEQFF	TGTGCCAGCAGCACTATCGGAACTAGCGGCTTTAGCTCCTACAATGAGCAGTTCTTC
TRBV9	17	TRBD2	TRBJ2-1	.	CASSVAPLAGGQNEQFF	TGTGCCAGCAGCGTAGCGCCCCTAGCGGGGGGGCAAAATGAGCAGTTCTTC
TRBV5-1	15	.	TRBJ2-1	.	CASSSWFGSYNEQFF	TGCGCCAGCAGCTCCTGGTTCGGGTCCTACAATGAGCAGTTCTTC
TRBV7-8	12	.	TRBJ1-1	.	CASSHYGTEAFF	TGTGCCAGCAGCCACTACGGGACTGAAGCTTTCTTT
TRBV2	13	TRBD1	TRBJ1-2	.	CASNDRGLNGYTF	TGTGCCAGCAATGACAGGGGCCTAAATGGCTACACCTTC
TRBV19	18	.	TRBJ1-5	.	CASTETGLGASGYQPQHF	TGTGCCAGTACCGAGACAGGTCTTGGTGCCTCCGGATATCAGCCCCAGCATTTT
TRBV2	14	.	TRBJ2-1	once	CASSEVRGINEQFF	TGTGCCAGCAGTGAGGTACGGGGGATCAATGAGCAGTTCTTC
TRBV18	14	.	TRBJ1-2	.	CASSPASPGYGYTF	TGTGCCAGCTCACCGGCATCCCCCGGGTACGGCTACACCTTC
TRBV28	11	.	TRBJ1-2	.	CASSSQYGYTF	TGTGCCAGCAGTTCCCAGTATGGCTACACCTTC
TRBV29-1	11	.	TRBJ1-1	.	CSVAVAVEAFF	TGCAGCGTTGCCGTGGCAGTTGAAGCTTTCTTT
TRBV7-6	16	TRBD2	TRBJ2-2	.	CASSLPRTRVTGELFF	TGTGCCAGCAGCTTACCGAGGACTAGGGTTACCGGGGAGCTGTTTTTT
TRBV29-1	12	.	TRBJ1-1	.	CSVVRGNTEAFF	TGCAGCGTTGTAAGGGGCAACACTGAAGCTTTCTTT
TRBV6-2/TRBV6-3	11	.	TRBJ2-3	.	CASSAAGTQYF	TGTGCCAGCAGTGCAGCGGGTACGCAGTATTTT
TRBV18	15	.	TRBJ2-5	once	CASSPSVGVQETQYF	TGTGCCAGCTCACCCTCGGTAGGAGTCCAAGAGACCCAGTACTTC
TRBV19	15	.	TRBJ2-5	.	CASSIGTPGWETQYF	TGTGCCAGTAGTATAGGGACTCCCGGTTGGGAGACCCAGTACTTC
TRBV5-1	16	TRBD2	TRBJ2-3	.	CASSLGLAGTEDTQYF	TGCGCCAGCAGCTTGGGACTAGCGGGAACTGAAGATACGCAGTATTTT
TRBV27	14	.	TRBJ2-7	.	CASSLSRGGYEQYF	TGTGCCAGCAGTTTAAGTCGGGGTGGGTACGAGCAGTACTTC
TRBV6-1	15	TRBD1	TRBJ1-5	few	CASSEFDRGPQPQHF	TGTGCCAGCAGTGAATTCGACAGGGGTCCTCAGCCCCAGCATTTT
TRBV6-5	15	.	TRBJ2-2	.	CASSRTPLNTGELFF	TGTGCCAGCAGTCGGACTCCTTTGAACACCGGGGAGCTGTTTTTT
TRBV5-1	17	TRBD1	TRBJ1-5	once	CASSLTGGPTSGQPQHF	TGCGCCAGCAGCTTGACAGGGGGCCCTACCTCGGGTCAGCCCCAGCATTTT
TRBV30	14	TRBD2	TRBJ2-5	once	CAWNSGGARETQYF	TGTGCCTGGAATAGCGGGGGGGCCAGGGAGACCCAGTACTTC
TRBV27	16	.	TRBJ2-7	.	CASSPSRGESSYEQYF	TGTGCCAGCAGTCCGTCCAGGGGGGAGAGCTCCTACGAGCAGTACTTC
TRBV18	14	.	TRBJ1-6	.	CASSPTGEGSPLHF	TGTGCCAGCTCACCAACGGGGGAAGGATCACCCCTCCACTTT
TRBV6-1	16	.	TRBJ1-2	.	CASSDGPPSGGYGYTF	TGTGCCAGCAGTGATGGGCCCCCTTCGGGGGGCTATGGCTACACCTTC
TRBV9	19	.	TRBJ2-4	.	CASSGATLPGQVGGNIQYF	TGTGCCAGCAGCGGCGCGACCCTCCCGGGACAGGTGGGGGGGAACATTCAGTACTTC
TRBV11-3	13	.	TRBJ2-7	.	CASSLRENYEQYF	TGTGCCAGCAGCTTGAGGGAAAACTACGAGCAGTACTTC
TRBV6-5	14	TRBD2	TRBJ2-3	.	CASFRGGWTDTQYF	TGTGCCAGCTTCCGCGGGGGTTGGACAGATACGCAGTATTTT
TRBV19	15	TRBD2	TRBJ2-7	.	CASSLRLAETYEQYF	TGTGCCAGTAGTCTACGACTAGCGGAGACCTACGAGCAGTACTTC
TRBV5-6	14	.	TRBJ1-4	.	CASSLVQGGEKLFF	TGTGCCAGCAGCTTGGTTCAGGGTGGTGAAAAACTGTTTTTT
TRBV2	14	TRBD1	TRBJ1-2	few	CASSGQGANYGYTF	TGTGCCAGCAGTGGACAGGGGGCTAACTATGGCTACACCTTC
TRBV19	14	.	TRBJ1-5	few	CASKEGPGDQPQHF	TGTGCCAGTAAGGAGGGCCCGGGGGATCAGCCCCAGCATTTT
TRBV6-5	13	.	TRBJ2-5	.	CASSNLPQETQYF	TGTGCCAGCTCAAACTTACCCCAAGAGACCCAGTACTTC
TRBV30	13	.	TRBJ2-7	.	CAWTRQFNQEQYF	TGTGCCTGGACGCGACAATTTAACCAAGAGCAGTACTTC
TRBV15	15	TRBD1	TRBJ2-7	.	CATSREDRTAYEQYF	TGTGCCACCAGCAGAGAGGACAGGACAGCCTACGAGCAGTACTTC
TRBV30	13	.	TRBJ1-2	.	CAWEGQGNYGYTF	TGTGCCTGGGAGGGACAAGGGAACTATGGCTACACCTTC
TRBV7-2	14	TRBD1	TRBJ1-1	.	CASSPGQGYTEAFF	TGTGCCAGCAGCCCGGGACAGGGCTACACTGAAGCTTTCTTT
TRBV19	15	TRBD1	TRBJ1-1	.	CASTRGQDPNTEAFF	TGTGCCAGTACTAGGGGACAGGACCCGAACACTGAAGCTTTCTTT
TRBV5-1	13	.	TRBJ1-1	.	CASSSNRDTEAFF	TGCGCCAGCAGCTCCAACAGGGACACTGAAGCTTTCTTT
TRBV19	13	.	TRBJ1-5	.	CASSRTQGRPQHF	TGTGCCAGTAGTCGCACACAGGGAAGGCCCCAGCATTTT
TRBV5-6	14	.	TRBJ1-2	.	CASSLVTAAYGYTF	TGTGCCAGCAGCTTGGTGACAGCCGCCTATGGCTACACCTTC